A single sample gave rise to the 2 T cell receptor beta chains below, sequenced in a study of blood T cells in healthy people across ages. Using a J-beta primer mix together with a sample-barcoded 5' primer, a second PCR was run for about 6 to 12 cycles. TCRdb reanalysed the 5' RACE reads using MiXCR and keeps one entry per CDR3 protein. The table lists 800,000 to 900,000 distinct CDR3 sequences, around 62% of them singletons. Sequencing used blood. These receptors were taken from a man aged 25-45 years in good health.

The J gene is TRBJ1-5, the V gene TRBV30; TRBD1 might be the D (5 bases). The length of the CDR3 is 14 residues. CDR1 and CDR2 (germline): GTSNPN, SVGIG (reference sequence). V was shortened by 5 bases and J by 2 bases, with 13 bases between the two germline ends. CDR3 bases: TGTGCCTGGGGGGACGGACACGGCAATCAGCCCCAGCATTTT. Translating gives CAWGDGHGNQPQHF.

This chain links TRBV7-9 with TRBJ2-5; TRBD1 agrees at 7 bases. The CDR3 is 15 residues long. Germline trimming cut 5 bases from V and 2 bases from J; bases unmatched to any gene: 8. Germline V gives CDR1 SEHNR, CDR2 FQNEAQ (reference sequence). The CDR3 region has the DNA TGTGCCAGCAGCAGACCGACAGGGCTTCAAGAGACCCAGTACTTC. Its protein is CASSRPTGLQETQYF.